This T cell receptor (beta chain) comes out of a study of response to subunit inactivated influenza vaccine (dated by TCRdb to 2016 to 2019). Some background on the complete study: Deep quantitative profiling of the T cell receptor repertoire was used in the study to follow responses to a trivalent subunit inactivated influenza vaccine.

In regard to this clonotype: Its antigen target is currently unknown. No qualities accompany the bases; no much larger clone lies one base away.

The library was made by RT-PCR. Instrument on record: Illumina HiSeq 2500. Using fastp at Q25 and MiXCR, TCRdb reprocessed the public reads and kept productive beta chains. Rows are combined by CDR3 protein, so each entry shows the most common genes and DNA. The sample contains 500,000 to 750,000 distinct CDR3 sequences, approximately 14% of them found a single time. The ten largest clones add up to around 10% of the sample. The study at large found these results: It was suggested by the authors that each seasonal influenza vaccination may recruit only a limited number of new T cells.

V is reduced by 4 bases and J by 2 bases, leaving a spacing of 16 bases between them. From the cysteine through the phenylalanine, the CDR3 covers 16 amino acids. Only the CDR3 region is kept as DNA, spanning 48 bases read in frame from base 1. Sequences SGHTA (CDR1) and FQGNSA (CDR2) are obtained from the germline V gene. The starting material was PBMCs from blood, obtained 11 to 12 days after vaccination. The origin of this receptor is a man aged 45 to 65 who received an inactivated influenza vaccine. Donor details come from another sample of the same person, matched by shared clones. Recombination linked TRBV7-2 to TRBJ2-3; the D gene is tentatively TRBD1 or TRBD2, each matching 6 bases. The nucleotide sequence is TGTGCCAGCAGCTCCGGGACTCAGGGGCTCACAGATACGCAGTATTTT. Protein translation: CASSSGTQGLTDTQYF.